The source of this T cell receptor (beta chain) is a study of radiation and T cells in renal cell carcinoma. Background on the study: Nephrectomy followed 15 Gy stereotactic body radiation by 4 weeks. Study findings and constraints: From baseline, blood top tumor clonotypes peaked at 2 weeks post-radiation. Pretreatment tumor biopsies were lacking, so baseline clonotypes are unknown.

Note on this clone: Antigen specificity is unknown.

Per germline, CDR1 SNHLY and CDR2 FYNNEI. V dropped 5 bases and J dropped 2; count of bases not matched to a gene: 3. The CDR3 runs 14 residues. Sequencing was performed with immunoSEQ multiplex PCR; in TCRdb, only in-frame clones are kept and a portion is missing. The data contain 120,000 or so clones, roughly four fifths of them singletons. As to time point: blood 2 weeks post-SBRT. Treatment: 15 Gy SBRT to primary tumor, nephrectomy 4 weeks later. Blood was sampled at baseline, 2 weeks and 4 weeks after SBRT. This TCR was recovered from a man aged 45-65 years with renal cell carcinoma. The genes are TRBV2 and TRBJ2-1; 7 positions match TRBD2. The sample in question was blood, obtained from a patient whose treatment included radiotherapy and nephrectomy. Here the CDR3 reads CASSREATYNEQFF. DNA for the CDR3: TGTGCCAGCAGTCGGGAGGCAACCTACAATGAGCAGTTCTTC.